This TCR beta chain stems from a study of blood T cell repertoires in COVID-19 (dated by TCRdb to about 2020). Study-wide context: Collaborator samples came from the United States, Italy and Spain and covered acute and convalescent phases of COVID-19. The repertoires were released in a freely available public database intended as a resource for research on the immune response to SARS-CoV-2. The material from the prospective study consisted of cDNA or gDNA derived from T cells, B-cell-depleted T cells, or PBMCs. Subjects who had been exposed to COVID-19, were actively infected with it, or had recovered from it provided the deeply sampled blood TCRbeta repertoires that made up the dataset. Where HLA class I and class II types were available, the types were taken from metadata supplied by the sample provider, not from assay-based typing. The sample metadata nearly always contained a de-identified subject ID, COVID-19 status, age in years and sex. The samples were drawn from the first 160 participants of the ongoing ImmuneRACE study and from over 950 subjects provided by 6 global collaborators. Here is what the overall study found, with its caveats: The quantity of clinical and demographic metadata differed by source and by participant and was supplied without curation.

Regarding this clone: Its target antigen remains unknown. No base-level quality is on record; no much larger clone is a single base apart.

Participants in the prospective study were enrolled through a virtual design, were aged roughly 18 to 95 years, and lived in fewer than 30 United States geographic areas. Cohort assignment in the prospective study relied on participant-reported clinical history from a screening survey and a study questionnaire. Recovered participants in ImmuneRACE Cohort 3 were defined by two consecutive negative NP/OP PCR tests, clearance by a healthcare professional, or resolution of symptoms. In the prospective study, mobile phlebotomists collected whole blood, serum and a nasopharyngeal or oropharyngeal swab from each participant. Additional blood draws and questionnaires over an approximately two-month period could optionally be provided by prospective study participants. Before DNA extraction, blood samples from the prospective study were shipped at room temperature or frozen. CDR1 and CDR2 were assigned from the germline V gene as MGHRA and YSYEKL. From cysteine to phenylalanine, the CDR3 is 16 amino acids long. The kept DNA is CDR3 alone, 48 bases in frame from the first base. Trimming removed 1 base from V and 5 bases from J; the gene matches leave 9 bases unexplained.

TCRbeta CDR3 regions were amplified from genomic DNA using the immunoSEQ Assay, a bias-controlled multiplex PCR. The published analysis was carried out like this. The number of nucleated cells in each sample was estimated from the amplification of reference gene primers within the assay. To quantify the absolute abundance of each unique TCRbeta CDR3 rearrangement, sequence reads were collapsed and filtered. For each sample, productive Simpson clonality was calculated as the square root of Simpson's diversity index across productive rearrangements. Entries here come from immuneACCESS through TCRdb and include only in-frame sequences with V and J called. Some clones fail to appear in such tables; in the studies checked, an unresolved V gene covers under half of the shortfall, and the cause of the remainder is unknown. V and J calls and clone size are given by that table; D and trimming were obtained from the DNA. The sample data list about 290,000 clones, and around nine tenths of these were observed just once. Clones ranked in the top ten supply about 1.7% of the sample.

The sequencing input was PBMCs or T cells enriched from blood (not recorded which). Recombination joined TRBV4-1 with TRBJ2-5, and TRBD2 matches 8 of the central bases. The source is a woman aged 40 to 49 who had recovered from COVID-19. The base sequence is TGCGCCAGCAGCCAAGTTAAGACTAGCGATGGGGAGACCCAGTACTTC. This sequence encodes CASSQVKTSDGETQYF.